Below are 2 T cell receptor beta chains sequenced from a single sample in a study of shared clonotypes between healthy human individuals (dated by TCRdb to about 2020). CD8 naive samples consisted of CD45RO-negative cells that were positively selected for CCR7, yielding a CD45RA+CCR7+ population without TemRA cells. The library was produced with the immunoSEQ multiplex PCR assay. TCRdb took this table from immuneACCESS and kept in-frame rearrangements with V and J called. Such tables lack part of the clones; where checked against another copy, unresolved V genes explain under half of the gap, and the rest is unexplained. In all, the sample holds around 1,900,000 clones, and approximately 92% of those were seen once. The biggest ten clones account for approximately 1.7% of the sample. Sequencing input: naive CD8+ T cells from PBMCs. The label giving this sample's cell subset or site can be read as: CD45RA+CCR7+. These receptors all stem from a man aged 18 to 29 in good health. Some clones in this sample may be carry-over from other donors' samples.

V is TRBV7-6 and J is TRBJ2-7; a possible D gene is TRBD2 (6 bases). Germline CDR1 and CDR2: SGHVS and FNYEAQ. The CDR3 totals 14 residues. Between the trimmed V and J ends, which lost 3 bases and 3 bases, there was a span of 12 bases. The CDR3: CASSLAGTDYEQYF. In DNA, the CDR3 is TGTGCCAGCAGCTTGGCCGGGACTGACTACGAGCAGTACTTC.

This sequence joins TRBV5-5 and TRBJ1-2, with TRBD1 as a possible D gene (5 bases). The CDR3 covers 17 residues. V lost 3 bases and J lost 0, with 18 bases in between. The germline V gene has CDR1 SGHKS and CDR2 YYEKEE (reference sequence). The CDR3 loop is CASSSRDHTLPNYGYTF. DNA of the CDR3: TGTGCCAGCAGCTCCCGGGACCACACGCTCCCTAACTATGGCTACACCTTC.